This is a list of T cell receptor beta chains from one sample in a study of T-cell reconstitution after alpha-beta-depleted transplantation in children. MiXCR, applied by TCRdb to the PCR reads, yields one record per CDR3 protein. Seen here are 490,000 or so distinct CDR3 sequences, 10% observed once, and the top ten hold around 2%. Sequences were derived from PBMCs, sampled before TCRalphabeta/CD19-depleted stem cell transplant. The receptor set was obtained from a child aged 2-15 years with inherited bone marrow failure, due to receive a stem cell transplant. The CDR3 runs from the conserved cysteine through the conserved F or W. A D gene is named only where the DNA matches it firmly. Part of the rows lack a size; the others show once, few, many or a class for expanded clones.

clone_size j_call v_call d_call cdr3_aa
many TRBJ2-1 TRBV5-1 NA CASSLELASSYNEQFF
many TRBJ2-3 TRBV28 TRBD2 CASSGGVGLAGGVADTQYF
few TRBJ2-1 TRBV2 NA CASPGGDEQFF
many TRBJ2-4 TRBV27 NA CASSPLSQGRAKNIQYF
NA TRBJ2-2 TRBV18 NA CASSPQSGGNTGELFF
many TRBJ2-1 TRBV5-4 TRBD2 CASSGHSGRGYNEQFF
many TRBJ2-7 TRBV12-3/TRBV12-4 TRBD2 CASSLDFLLAASYEQYF
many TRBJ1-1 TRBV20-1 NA CSASGGVDRNLGDTEAFF
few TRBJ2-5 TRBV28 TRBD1 CASSSTPGTEETQYF
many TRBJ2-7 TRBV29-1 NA CSVPTGTSYEQYF
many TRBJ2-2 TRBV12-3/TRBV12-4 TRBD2 CASSVLAGGLGELFF
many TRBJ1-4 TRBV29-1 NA CSVEDGASEKLFF
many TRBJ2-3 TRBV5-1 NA CASSLAGSQRTDTQYF
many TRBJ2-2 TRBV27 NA CASRRTANTGELFF
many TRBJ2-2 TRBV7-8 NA CASSSVEPRELFF
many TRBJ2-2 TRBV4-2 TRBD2 CASSQARSGGTNTGELFF
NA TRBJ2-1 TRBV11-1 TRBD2 CASSLTRFTGTSGSGYNEQFF
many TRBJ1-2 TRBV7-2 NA CASRGGAYYGYTF
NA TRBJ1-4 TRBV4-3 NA CASSQDRMATNEKLFF
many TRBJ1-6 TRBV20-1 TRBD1 CSAPTGSPRNSPLHF
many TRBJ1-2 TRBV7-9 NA CASSYSGQRDNYGYTF
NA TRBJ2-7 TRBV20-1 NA CSAMGRGYSYEQYF
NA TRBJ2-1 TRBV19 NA CASSLGGVPYNEQFF
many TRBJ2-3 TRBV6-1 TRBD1 CASSRTGDADTQYF
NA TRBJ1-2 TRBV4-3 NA CASSQALMANYGYTF
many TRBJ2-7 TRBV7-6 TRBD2 CASSLGGGGYEQYF
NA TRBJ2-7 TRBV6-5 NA CASSYFTGHREQYF
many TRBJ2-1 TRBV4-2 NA CASSQVLAGPNEQFF
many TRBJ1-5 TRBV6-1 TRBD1 CASSPTTTGTGGDQPQHF
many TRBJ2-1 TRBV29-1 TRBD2 CSVEGTSGGGGYNEQFF
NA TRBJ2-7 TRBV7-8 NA CASRSAGYEQYF
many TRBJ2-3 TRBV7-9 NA CASSPLVITQYF
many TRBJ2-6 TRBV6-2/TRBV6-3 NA CASSYTFGRAPSGANVLTF
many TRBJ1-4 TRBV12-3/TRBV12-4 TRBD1 CASSLRSGGVEKLFF
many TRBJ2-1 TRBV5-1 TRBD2 CASSLDGSGRATLGEQFF
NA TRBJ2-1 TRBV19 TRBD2 CASSILLAGISYNEQFF
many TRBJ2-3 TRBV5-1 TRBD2 CASQTSGRTDTQYF
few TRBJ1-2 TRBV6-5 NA CASSYEEDPLANYGYTF
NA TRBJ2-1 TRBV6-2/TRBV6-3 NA CASSLHYPQNEQFF
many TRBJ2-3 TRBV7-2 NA CASSLARGDTQYF
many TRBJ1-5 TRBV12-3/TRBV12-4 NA CASSLVGDTHQPQHF
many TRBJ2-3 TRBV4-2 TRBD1 CASSQFLRRDRASTDTQYF
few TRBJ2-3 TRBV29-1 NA CSVNAGTQYF
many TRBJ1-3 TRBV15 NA CATSRGPGNTIYF
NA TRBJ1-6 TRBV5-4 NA CASSLWSSPLHF